In its sample, the clone carrying this T cell receptor beta chain was seen many times. Its antigen is undetermined. A patient was excluded if there was uncontrolled infection, other autoimmune disease, pregnancy or lactation. The TCR beta CDR3 regions underwent amplification using RNA transcripts as the source. Initially, a first-round RT-PCR of the TCR CDR3 employed the HTBI primer set. TCRdb re-analysed the multiplex PCR reads in MiXCR, keeping a single row per CDR3 protein. Of hundreds of thousands of distinct CDR3 sequences in the sample, around 20% were seen once. This sample is drawn from a study of T cells in Graves' hyperthyroidism and ophthalmopathy. Study observations and caveats: Median prediction lead before ophthalmopathy onset was 5 to 7.5 months with the model.

Sequencing input: blood. This clonotype was sampled from a middle-aged man with Graves' hyperthyroidism.

CDR3 in amino acids: CACPGGTYNEQFF. The DNA for the CDR3 is TGTGCCTGTCCAGGGGGGACCTACAATGAGCAGTTCTTC. This chain links TRBV30 with TRBJ2-1; a possible D gene is TRBD1 (7 bases). V was shortened by 6 bases and J by 2 bases, with 11 bases between the two germline ends. This CDR3 comprises 13 residues. Germline loops: CDR1 GTSNPN, CDR2 SVGIG (reference sequence).